Included here is one TCR beta chain sequence, with context. The antigen is unknown. The CDR3 spans 13 residues. With 3 bases removed from V and 10 bases from J, the gap between germline ends came to 13 bases. The data originate from a study of T cells after yellow fever vaccination. Study-wide context: In the case of low-cell-number fractions, SMART-Seq v4 Ultra Low Input was used for preparation.

Findings and caveats of the study: Most primary-vaccination clones recurred post-booster (about 96% CD4, 88% CD8).

Template switching with 5'RACE generated the TCR cDNA and added a universal primer site and UMIs. TCRdb independently ran MiXCR on the 5' RACE reads; one entry per CDR3 protein. This sample yields some 560,000 distinct CDR3 sequences, of which roughly 21% are seen a single time; 13% to 15% belongs to the top ten. The specimen was PBMCs, collected 15 days after the yellow fever booster vaccination. The clonotype originates from a young man who received the YFV17D yellow fever vaccine. This chain joins TRBV12-3 or TRBV12-4 and TRBJ2-1, with D possibly being TRBD2 (5 bases). The CDR3 DNA is TGTGCCAGCAGTTTTCTCGACTATTCGGAGCAGTTCTTC. This translates into CASSFLDYSEQFF.